These 11 T cell receptor beta chains were all obtained from the same sample, sequenced in a study of blood T cell repertoires in COVID-19. Sequencing used immunoSEQ multiplex PCR; TCRdb keeps in-frame clones, though not all of them. The sample carries approximately 350,000 clones, approximately 89% recorded once. The sequenced material came from peripheral blood. The receptors shown here come from a woman aged 18-29 years who had recovered from COVID-19.

This chain joins TRBV3-1 (or the pseudogene TRBV3-2) and TRBJ2-1; a possible D gene is TRBD1 (5 bases). This CDR3 comprises 15 residues. The V and J ends lost 4 bases and 7 bases respectively, with 17 bases between them. Germline V CDR1 and CDR2: LGHDT, YNNKEL (reference sequence). CDR3 region: CASSPHPPKGNEQFF. CDR3 coding DNA: TGTGCCAGCAGCCCCCACCCCCCTAAGGGGAATGAGCAGTTCTTC.

The rearrangement links TRBV7-2 to TRBJ2-7; 9 bases align to TRBD1. Germline CDR1 SGHTA, CDR2 FQGNSA. The CDR3 contains 15 residues. Trimming took 5 bases from V and 4 from J; bases not matched to a gene: 9. The DNA of the CDR3 is TGTGCCAGCAGCCCGGACCCAGGACAGGGGTACGAGCAGTACGTC. Protein sequence: CASSPDPGQGYEQYV.

V and J are TRBV5-6 and TRBJ1-1; D may be TRBD1 (6 bases). The length of the CDR3 is 15 residues. The germline V gene encodes CDR1 SGHDT and CDR2 YYEEEE. V shed 4 bases and J shed 2 bases, with 15 bases lying between them. CDR3 in amino acids: CASSPMDSYNTEAFF. CDR3 sequence (DNA): TGTGCCAGCAGCCCCATGGACAGCTACAACACTGAAGCTTTCTTT. Looking up the rest from reference TRBV5-6 and TRBJ1-1 gives the full variable domain: DAGVTQSPTHLIKTRGQQVTLRCSPKSGHDTVSWYQQALGQGPQFIFQYYEEEERQRGNFPDRFSGHQFPNYSSELNVNALLLGDSALYLCASSPMDSYNTEAFFGQGTRLTVV.

The chain joins TRBV4-3 to TRBJ1-4; 11 nucleotides match TRBD1. The CDR3 loop spans 21 amino acids. CDR1 is LGHNA and CDR2 is YSLEER in the germline V gene. Losses at the gene ends were 0 bases for V and 6 bases for J; bases not matched to a gene: 18. In DNA, the CDR3 is TGCGCCAGCAGCCAAGATAGCGGGACAGGGGGGGGAGTGCGATCATATGAAAAACTGTTTTTT. Protein product: CASSQDSGTGGGVRSYEKLFF.

The CDR3 DNA follows: TGTGCCAGCAGCCACCGAATTGGGCCAACGCAGGAGCAGTTCTTC. It codes for CASSHRIGPTQEQFF. This chain uses TRBV7-2 with TRBJ2-1; D uncertain. Trimming removed 5 bases at V and 10 bases at J, with 21 bases between. CDR1 is SGHTA, CDR2 FQGNSA, per germline. CDR3 length: 15 residues.

This clone was recorded only once. This chain joins TRBV10-3 and TRBJ1-1; D is uncertain. The CDR3 spans 14 residues. Germline values: CDR1 ENHRY, CDR2 SYGVKD. V shed 7 bases and J shed 5 bases, with 17 bases lying between them. CDR3 sequence: CAITPSEGGTEAFF. CDR3 DNA sequence: TGTGCCATCACTCCGAGTGAGGGAGGTACTGAAGCTTTCTTT.

This chain links TRBV30 with TRBJ2-3, with TRBD1 matching over 9 bases. The V segment lost 1 base and the J segment 2 bases; nucleotides outside the gene matches: 4. Per the germline V gene, CDR1 is GTSNPN and CDR2 is SVGIG (reference sequence). CDR3 length equals 15 residues. The CDR3: CAWSEGTGLTDTQYF. The CDR3 DNA sequence: TGTGCCTGGAGTGAAGGGACAGGGCTCACAGATACGCAGTATTTT.

The rearrangement links TRBV5-1 to TRBJ2-3; 14 bases match TRBD2. The CDR3 totals 18 residues. Trimming removed 4 bases from V and 4 bases from J; junction bases left unmatched: 11. Germline CDR1 SGHRS, CDR2 YFSETQ. The CDR3 DNA follows: TGCGCCAGCAGCACGAAGACGACGGGACTAGCGGGAGCAGATACGCAGTATTTT. It translates to CASSTKTTGLAGADTQYF.

The gene calls are TRBV4-1 and TRBJ1-2, with TRBD1 identical over 7 bases. Germline V gene data show CDR1 as MGHRA and CDR2 as YSYEKL. CDR3 length: 17 residues. V trimming: 0 bases; J trimming: 4 bases; junction bases outside the gene matches: 11. This chain's CDR3 is CASSQDARTGSAYGYTF. In nucleotides, the CDR3 is TGCGCCAGCAGCCAAGATGCCCGGACAGGCAGTGCCTATGGCTACACCTTC.

Only one count was recorded for this clone. This chain connects TRBV27 to TRBJ2-2; D is unresolved. Trimming cost V 7 bases and J 1 base, with 16 bases left between them. The V gene's germline CDR1 is MNHEY and CDR2 SMNVEV (reference sequence). CDR3 length equals 16 residues. CDR3 coding DNA: TGTGCCAGCAAACCCTGGAATAACAGGAACACCGGGGAGCTGTTTTTT. Translation: CASKPWNNRNTGELFF.

This chain joins TRBV19 and TRBJ1-1, with a possible D match to TRBD1 (5 bases). This CDR3 contains 14 residues. In germline, CDR1 is LNHDA, CDR2 SQIVND (reference sequence). The V gene lost 6 bases and the J gene lost 3 bases, with 14 bases spanning the gap. The CDR3, as DNA: TGTGCCAGTAGCCTCATCAGGGTTGACACTGAAGCTTTCTTT. It yields the protein CASSLIRVDTEAFF.